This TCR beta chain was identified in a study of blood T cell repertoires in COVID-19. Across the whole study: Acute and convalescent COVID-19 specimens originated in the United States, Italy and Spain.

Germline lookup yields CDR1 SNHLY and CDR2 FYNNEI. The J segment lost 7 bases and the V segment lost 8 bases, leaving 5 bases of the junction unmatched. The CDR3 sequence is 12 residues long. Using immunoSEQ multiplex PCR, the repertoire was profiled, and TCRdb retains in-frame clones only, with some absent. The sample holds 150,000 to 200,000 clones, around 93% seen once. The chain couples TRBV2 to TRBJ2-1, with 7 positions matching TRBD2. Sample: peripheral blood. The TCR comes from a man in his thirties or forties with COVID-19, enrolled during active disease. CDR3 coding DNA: TGTGCCAGCGGGGGGGACGGGAATGAGCAGTTCTTC. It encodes CASGGDGNEQFF. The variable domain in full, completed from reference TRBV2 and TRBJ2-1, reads EPEVTQTPSHQVTQMGQEVILRCVPISNHLYFYWYRQILGQKVEFLVSFYNNEISEKSEIFDDQFSVERPDGSNFTLKIRSTKLEDSAMYFCASGGDGNEQFFGPGTRLTVL.